The 16 T cell receptor beta chains listed next were all sequenced from one sample in a study of T-cell reconstitution after alpha-beta-depleted transplantation in children. These receptors' antigens are unknown. Study-level findings and limits: Several hundred expanded graft clones reportedly gave rise to the alpha-beta T cells present about two months after transplant.

Unique molecular identifiers were used to barcode this TCRbeta library. Each CDR3 protein gets one entry after TCRdb re-called the PCR reads with MiXCR. The sample has roughly 32,000 distinct CDR3 sequences, under 8% seen once. The source was peripheral blood, collected 60 days after TCRalphabeta/CD19-depleted stem cell transplant. These receptors were obtained from a child less than two years old who had a stem cell transplant for acute myeloid leukemia, so the T cells may come from the graft donor.

This clonotype was detected many times. The rearrangement joins TRBV29-1 to TRBJ2-3, with D possibly TRBD2 on 7 matching bases. V was clipped by 6 bases and J by 7 bases, with 17 bases between them. The CDR3 length is 13 residues. CDR1 is SQVTM, CDR2 ANQGSEA, per germline. The CDR3 loop is CSVTPGRGNTQYF. The CDR3 nucleotides are TGCAGCGTCACCCCAGGGAGGGGGAATACGCAGTATTTT.

By sample share, this clonotype is large. The gene calls are TRBV7-2 and TRBJ2-7, with 11 positions matching TRBD1. Per germline, CDR1 SGHTA and CDR2 FQGNSA. The CDR3 has 16 amino acids. Trimming removed 5 bases from V and 1 base from J; junction bases left unmatched: 7. The CDR3 DNA sequence: TGTGCCAGCAGCACGTTAAGGGACAGGGGGTCCTACGAGCAGTACTTC. Its protein product is CASSTLRDRGSYEQYF.

In its sample, this clonotype was seen many times. The V gene is TRBV28, the J gene TRBJ1-5; 7 nucleotides line up with TRBD1. There are 15 residues in the CDR3. V lost 2 bases to trimming and J lost 7 bases; unmatched junction nucleotides: 8. CDR1 and CDR2 (germline): MDHEN, SYDVKM. The chain's CDR3 is CASSLLRDSGQPQHF. CDR3 DNA sequence: TGTGCCAGCAGTTTACTCCGGGACAGCGGACAGCCCCAGCATTTT.

This clonotype showed up many times. This chain uses TRBV6-1 with TRBJ1-4; D is undetermined. The V end lost 3 bases, the J end lost 7 bases, and 15 bases lay between the germline ends. Germline CDR1 and CDR2: MNHNS and SASEGT. This CDR3 is built from 15 residues. In DNA form, the CDR3 reads TGTGCCAGCAGTGAGAATGGCAGGCGAAGTGAAAAACTGTTTTTT. Amino acid sequence: CASSENGRRSEKLFF.

This clonotype was counted at least ten times. The J gene is TRBJ1-2, the V gene TRBV29-1; 8 positions agree with TRBD1. The V segment lost 4 bases and the J segment 8 bases; nucleotides outside the gene matches: 6. This CDR3 has 12 residues. CDR1 and CDR2 (germline): SQVTM, ANQGSEA. The CDR3 DNA reads TGCAGCGTTGCGGACAGGGAGGGCGGCTACACCTTC. Its protein product is CSVADREGGYTF.

This clonotype was counted many times. V is TRBV12-3 or TRBV12-4 and J is TRBJ2-2; D is unresolved. The V end was cut by 7 bases, the J end by 7 bases, with 7 bases between. The CDR3 is made up of 11 amino acids. The CDR3 region has the DNA TGTGCCAGCAACGACGACGGGGAGCTGTTTTTT. Translation: CASNDDGELFF.

This clonotype was seen many times. The chain employs TRBV4-2 and TRBJ2-1; D possibly corresponds to TRBD1 (6 bases). The CDR3 runs 14 residues. CDR1 is LGHNA, CDR2 YNFKEQ, per germline. V gave up 0 bases and J gave up 9 bases, with 12 bases separating them. Written as DNA, the CDR3 is TGTGCCAGCAGCCAAGAAAACAGGGCGAGTGAGCAGTTCTTC. Translation gives CASSQENRASEQFF.

The table lists this clonotype with many counts. The chain uses TRBV25-1 and TRBJ1-4, with a tentative D call TRBD1 (5 bases). This CDR3 contains 15 residues. Germline lookup yields CDR1 MGHDK and CDR2 SYGVNS. V lost 3 bases, J lost 4 bases, and 12 bases lay in between. The CDR3 spells CASSDPGRVNEKLFF. For the CDR3, the DNA is TGTGCCAGCAGTGACCCGGGACGGGTTAATGAAAAACTGTTTTTT.

This clonotype has at least ten counts. V usage is TRBV9 and J usage is TRBJ2-5; D perhaps matches TRBD1 (6 bases). V shed 0 bases and J shed 5 bases, with 17 bases lying between them. Germline assignment: CDR1 SGDLS and CDR2 YYNGEE. This CDR3 comprises 16 residues. CDR3 nucleotide sequence: TGTGCCAGCAGCGTAGTGGGATTTCCAGGGGCCGAGACCCAGTACTTC. It translates to CASSVVGFPGAETQYF.

In its sample, this clonotype was seen many times. The rearrangement joins TRBV9 to TRBJ2-7; 10 nucleotides match TRBD2. The length of the CDR3 is 12 residues. Trimming cost V 4 bases and J 6 bases; bases outside gene matches: 1. Germline CDR1 SGDLS, CDR2 YYNGEE. The CDR3: CASSRTSGEQYF. The CDR3 DNA follows: TGTGCCAGCAGCCGGACTAGCGGCGAGCAGTACTTC.

The sample holds many counts of this clonotype. V is TRBV7-2 and J is TRBJ2-1, with D perhaps matching TRBD2 (5 bases). V was cut by 3 bases and J by 8 bases, with 23 bases left in between. There are 17 residues in the CDR3. Germline V gives CDR1 SGHTA, CDR2 FQGNSA. CDR3 sequence: CASSLRGRLALRDEQFF. Here the CDR3 DNA reads TGTGCCAGCAGCTTGAGAGGTCGGCTAGCTTTAAGGGATGAGCAGTTCTTC.

This clonotype came up many times. The chain combines TRBV7-9 with TRBJ2-2; D remains ambiguous. Per the germline V gene, CDR1 is SEHNR and CDR2 is FQNEAQ (reference sequence). The CDR3 sequence is 15 residues long. V was clipped by 9 bases and J by 5 bases, with 19 bases between them. As DNA, the CDR3 is TGTGCCAGGGATTCAAGACTGGAATATACCGGGGAGCTGTTTTTT. This translates into CARDSRLEYTGELFF.

This clonotype was seen ten or more times. The chain employs TRBV27 and TRBJ2-7, with D maybe TRBD2 (6 bases). Looked up from germline, CDR1 is MNHEY and CDR2 is SMNVEV (reference sequence). The V and J ends lost 3 bases and 3 bases respectively, with 12 bases between them. This CDR3 comprises 14 residues. CDR3 DNA sequence: TGTGCCAGCAGTTTCCATGGGGGGTACTACGAGCAGTACTTC. It translates to CASSFHGGYYEQYF.

This clonotype was seen more than once but under ten times. The chain employs TRBV28 and TRBJ1-6; 8 bases agree with TRBD1. The CDR3 totals 15 residues. V was clipped by 1 base and J by 10 bases; unmatched bases: 6. Per germline, CDR1 MDHEN and CDR2 SYDVKM. CDR3 sequence reads: CASSLLATGGSPLHF. For the CDR3, the DNA is TGTGCCAGCAGTTTATTGGCAACAGGGGGATCACCCCTCCACTTT.

This clonotype occurred many times. V gene TRBV2 combines with J gene TRBJ2-7; D gene uncertain. CDR3 size: 14 residues. CDR1 is SNHLY and CDR2 is FYNNEI in the germline V gene. The germline V and J ends were trimmed by 3 bases and 3 bases, with 12 bases remaining between them. CDR3 sequence reads: CASSDVTWDYEQYF. The CDR3 nucleotides read TGTGCCAGCAGTGACGTCACATGGGACTACGAGCAGTACTTC. Drawing the rest from reference TRBV2 and TRBJ2-7, the complete variable domain is EPEVTQTPSHQVTQMGQEVILRCVPISNHLYFYWYRQILGQKVEFLVSFYNNEISEKSEIFDDQFSVERPDGSNFTLKIRSTKLEDSAMYFCASSDVTWDYEQYFGPGTRLTVT.

This clonotype has a count of ten or more. The CDR3 DNA is TGTGCCGGGCTTCCCCGGACTAGCCTGTCCTACGAGCAGTACTTC. It specifies CAGLPRTSLSYEQYF. This chain uses TRBV2 with TRBJ2-7; TRBD2 matches at 8 bases. The CDR3 has 15 residues. V lost 11 bases and J lost 1; bases outside the gene matches: 13. Per the germline V gene, CDR1 is SNHLY and CDR2 is FYNNEI.